This is a list of T cell receptor beta chains from one sample in a study of T cell changes during pregnancy in multiple sclerosis. Produced via immunoSEQ multiplex PCR; TCRdb's table is partial and in-frame only. The sample carries approximately 85,000 clones, approximately 93% recorded once. The material sequenced was peripheral blood, taken in the first trimester of pregnancy. These receptors all stem from a female donor with multiple sclerosis, enrolled in a pregnancy study. Each CDR3 is given with its conserved first and last residue. The D gene is left open where the match is weak.

J gene	D gene	V gene	CDR3 protein
TRBJ2-1	TRBD2	TRBV7-8	CASSLGRVSGKDEQFF
TRBJ1-5	NA	TRBV19	CASSIYKSGNQPQHF
TRBJ2-3	TRBD2	TRBV9	CASRASGGVGTDTQYF
TRBJ1-1	NA	TRBV5-1	CASSPTETGNTEAFF
TRBJ1-1	NA	TRBV19	CASSISGGVDLFPEAFF
TRBJ2-1	TRBD2	TRBV7-6	CASSPLAAGSSYNEQFF
TRBJ2-3	NA	TRBV18	CASSLSGPTDTQYF
TRBJ1-1	NA	TRBV30	CAWGSRARTEAFF
TRBJ2-3	NA	TRBV7-7	CASSLGTSTDTQYF
TRBJ2-3	TRBD2	TRBV10-3	CAISGTSGGLGVGTDTQYF
TRBJ2-7	TRBD2	TRBV6-6	CASSYPGGYEQYF
TRBJ1-2	NA	TRBV11-3	CASSLATGKHYGYTF
TRBJ1-2	NA	TRBV28	CASSSNYGYTF
TRBJ2-5	NA	TRBV7-6	CASSLGLQETQYF
TRBJ2-3	TRBD1	TRBV18	CASSPPGGDITDTQYF
TRBJ2-3	NA	TRBV9	CASSGLGTSTDTQYF
TRBJ1-5	NA	TRBV18	CASSPGARLPQHF
TRBJ2-3	TRBD2	TRBV11-3	CASSLRTSGPSTDTQYF
TRBJ2-3	TRBD1	TRBV18	CASSIGQGVTDTQYF
TRBJ2-3	TRBD1	TRBV9	CASSATGTGKDTQYF
TRBJ1-5	TRBD1	TRBV19	CASSLGQGPPNQPQHF
TRBJ1-6	TRBD1	TRBV7-6	CASSLSQRVEGATLHF
TRBJ1-6	TRBD1	TRBV2	CANTRDREPPLHF
TRBJ2-3	TRBD2	TRBV4-1	CASSRIAGDTDTQYF
TRBJ2-1	NA	TRBV11-2	CASSLAGAPTLEQFF
TRBJ2-1	NA	TRBV5-4	CASSPRQGGSYNEQFF
TRBJ1-4	TRBD1	TRBV19	CASSDRQGANEKLFF
TRBJ2-2	NA	TRBV2	CASIARSLSQTGELFF
TRBJ2-7	NA	TRBV19	CASSPGHSYEQYF
TRBJ2-5	TRBD2	TRBV5-1	CASTENTVREAVETQYF
TRBJ2-5	TRBD2	TRBV28	CASSLGLAGSETQYF
TRBJ2-3	TRBD2	TRBV6-4	CASSDSFYGLAGGTDTQYF
TRBJ2-1	TRBD2	TRBV14	CASSQDGGTSAVYEQFF
TRBJ2-3	TRBD1	TRBV7-2	CASSLLQGILTDTQYF
TRBJ2-1	TRBD2	TRBV29-1	CSVELAGAFFAYNEQFF
TRBJ2-7	NA	TRBV7-3	CASSKSPRGDPTYEQYF
TRBJ2-1	TRBD2	TRBV11-3	CASSLEGFGSGSNSNEQFF
TRBJ2-7	TRBD1	TRBV5-1	CASTGGRTYEQYF
TRBJ2-7	TRBD1	TRBV6-1	CASSEGTGGYEQYF
TRBJ2-1	NA	TRBV6-1	CASSGGQISYNEQFF
TRBJ1-1	NA	TRBV19	CASSMGRNTEAFF
TRBJ2-7	TRBD1	TRBV13	CASSTSGQGFHEQYF
TRBJ2-1	TRBD2	TRBV28	CASSSTSGPYNEQFF
TRBJ1-1	NA	TRBV27	CASRPALGSEAFF
TRBJ2-7	TRBD2	TRBV5-1	CASSISTSGRYYEQYF
TRBJ2-5	TRBD2	TRBV9	CASSSGGRETQYF
TRBJ1-3	TRBD1	TRBV2	CASGNWTGGGNTIYF
TRBJ2-7	NA	TRBV5-6	CASSLGEGFGHEQYF
TRBJ2-7	TRBD1	TRBV5-6	CASSLEGGQAYEQYF
TRBJ2-5	TRBD2	TRBV20-1	CSPIGGETQYF
TRBJ1-1	NA	TRBV5-1	CASSLIFFVRTEAFF
TRBJ2-6	NA	TRBV10-3	CAIAISGANVLTF
TRBJ2-7	TRBD2	TRBV7-8	CASSLPSGGSFYEQYF
TRBJ2-5	TRBD2	TRBV4-3	CASSHERGGVETQYF
TRBJ1-3	NA	TRBV9	CASSPDSFSGNTIYF